This T cell receptor beta chain is from a study of shared clonotypes between healthy human individuals. Study results and limitations: Among a few donors, roughly 5.4% of naive CD4 clonotypes were found in common. Tissues were not sampled, only blood, and their repertoires likely differ.

With 0 bases removed from V and 1 base from J, the gap between germline ends came to 10 bases. The CDR3 totals 14 residues. Germline CDR1 is GTSNPN and CDR2 is SVGIG (reference sequence). Profiled with immunoSEQ multiplex PCR; TCRdb holds only in-frame clones, not every one. The sample records about 2 million clones, approximately 95% being singletons. As concerns this clone: What it binds is unknown. The sample contains more than one DNA sequence encoding this CDR3.

Every donor was a Caucasian adult from Nashville, Tennessee. The source of this sequence is a man aged 18-30 years in good health. Sequenced sample: naive CD4+ T cells sorted from blood. Described subset: CD45RA+ positively selected. This chain links TRBV30 with TRBJ2-7; the D gene is possibly TRBD2 (7 bases). The CDR3: CAWSVGGGSYEQYF. The CDR3 nucleotides read TGTGCCTGGAGTGTAGGGGGGGGATCCTACGAGCAGTACTTC.